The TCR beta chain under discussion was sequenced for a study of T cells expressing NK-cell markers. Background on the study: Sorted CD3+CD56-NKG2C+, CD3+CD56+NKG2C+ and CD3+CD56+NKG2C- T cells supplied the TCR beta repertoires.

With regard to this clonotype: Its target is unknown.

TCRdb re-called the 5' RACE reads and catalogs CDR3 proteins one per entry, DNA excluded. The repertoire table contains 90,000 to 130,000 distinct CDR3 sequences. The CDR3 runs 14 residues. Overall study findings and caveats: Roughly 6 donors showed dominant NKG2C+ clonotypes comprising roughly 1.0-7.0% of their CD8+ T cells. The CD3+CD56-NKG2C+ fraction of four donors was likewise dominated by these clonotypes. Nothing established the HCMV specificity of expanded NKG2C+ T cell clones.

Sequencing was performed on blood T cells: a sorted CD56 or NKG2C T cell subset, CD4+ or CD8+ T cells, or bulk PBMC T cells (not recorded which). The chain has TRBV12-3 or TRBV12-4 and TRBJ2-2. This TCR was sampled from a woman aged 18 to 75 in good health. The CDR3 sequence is CASSFDAATGELFF.